Below are 17 T cell receptor beta chains sequenced from a single sample in a study of neoadjuvant anti-PD-1 for oral cavity cancer. Time point defined: after neoadjuvant nivolumab, at surgical resection. Sequenced by immunoSEQ multiplex PCR; TCRdb stores in-frame clones only, minus some. Of just over 65,000 clones listed, approximately 81% are singletons. The input for sequencing was PBMCs, taken after nivolumab (anti-PD-1) treatment. These TCRs come from a person aged 40 to 85 with oral cavity squamous cell carcinoma.

The V and J genes are TRBV9 and TRBJ2-5; 9 positions agree with TRBD2. The CDR3 sequence is 15 residues long. Germline V gives CDR1 SGDLS, CDR2 YYNGEE. Trimming at V came to 2 bases and at J to 1 base, leaving 3 bases not matched to a gene. The CDR3 loop is CASSVMTSGQETQYF. The CDR3 DNA follows: TGTGCCAGCAGCGTCATGACTAGCGGCCAAGAGACCCAGTACTTC.

V and J are TRBV28 and TRBJ2-7; 7 bases are a match to TRBD2. Per the germline V gene, CDR1 is MDHEN and CDR2 is SYDVKM. V lost 7 bases and J lost 4; bases outside the gene matches: 10. The CDR3 has 14 residues. For the CDR3, the DNA is TGTGCCAGCATTCCTCCGGGACTACCGTACGAGCAGTACTTC. Translated, it gives CASIPPGLPYEQYF.

With respect to this clone: In the same sample, other DNA sequences code for this CDR3. This chain uses TRBV6-1 with TRBJ2-3; D is undetermined. This CDR3 spans 14 amino acids. Trimming removed 0 bases from V and 5 bases from J, with 9 bases in between. Looked up from germline, CDR1 is MNHNS and CDR2 is SASEGT. CDR3 nucleotides: TGTGCCAGCAGTGAAGCGCTTCGAGGAGATACGCAGTATTTT. It translates to CASSEALRGDTQYF.

This clone was recorded once. V usage is TRBV6-5 and J usage is TRBJ2-7; 7 bases are shared with TRBD2. From germline, CDR1 is MNHEY and CDR2 SVGAGI. Trimming removed 6 bases from V and 6 bases from J; junction bases left unmatched: 8. This CDR3 is 13 amino acids long. The CDR3 DNA reads as TGTGCCAGCAGGGGCGCCCCGGGGGGCGAGCAGTACTTC. Amino acid sequence: CASRGAPGGEQYF.

V and J are TRBV7-9 and TRBJ2-2, with 10 bases matching TRBD1. The CDR3 runs 16 residues. J lost 5 bases, V lost 7 bases, and 10 bases had no gene match. Per the germline V gene, CDR1 is SEHNR and CDR2 is FQNEAQ (reference sequence). CDR3 sequence reads: CASIAPDRGETGELFF. Written as DNA, the CDR3 is TGTGCCAGCATCGCCCCGGACAGGGGGGAAACCGGGGAGCTGTTTTTT.

V is TRBV5-3 and J is TRBJ1-5; 7 bases fit TRBD1. TRBV5-3 is filed as an ORF, its function uncertain. The CDR3 is 16 amino acids. After removal of 3 bases from V and 2 bases from J, the junction contained 8 bases not matched to a gene. The CDR3: CARSYRGGLGNQPQHF. The CDR3 bases are TGTGCCAGAAGCTACAGGGGAGGATTGGGCAATCAGCCCCAGCATTTT.

This chain uses TRBV6-5 with TRBJ2-3, with 7 bases fitting TRBD2. V dropped 4 bases and J dropped 4; count of bases not matched to a gene: 8. The CDR3 consists of 15 residues. Germline V gives CDR1 MNHEY, CDR2 SVGAGI. This chain's CDR3 is CASSSSGLVADTQYF. DNA for the CDR3: TGTGCCAGCAGTTCTTCCGGACTAGTTGCAGATACGCAGTATTTT.

The J gene is TRBJ2-6, the V gene TRBV7-9; no reliable D call. This CDR3 region has 18 residues. In germline, CDR1 is SEHNR, CDR2 FQNEAQ (reference sequence). V lost 5 bases and J 0 bases, leaving 17 bases between the germline ends. The CDR3 loop is CASSPSFGRASGANVLTF. The CDR3 bases are TGTGCCAGCAGCCCCAGTTTCGGCAGAGCCTCTGGGGCCAACGTCCTGACTTTC.

The chain is built from TRBV29-1 and TRBJ2-1; D is perhaps TRBD2 (6 bases). In germline, CDR1 is SQVTM, CDR2 ANQGSEA. This CDR3 has 13 residues. V was trimmed by 4 bases and J by 5 bases, leaving 12 bases between them. The DNA of the CDR3 is TGCAGCGTTGTTGGGGGGACCCACAATGAGCAGTTCTTC. As protein: CSVVGGTHNEQFF.

This clone came up once. The J gene is TRBJ2-7, the V gene TRBV19, with unresolved D. V lost 5 bases and J 0 bases, leaving 8 bases between the germline ends. The CDR3 runs to 13 residues. CDR1 is LNHDA, CDR2 SQIVND, per germline (reference sequence). CDR3 nucleotide sequence: TGTGCCAGTAGTCCCCGATACTCCTACGAGCAGTACTTC. Its translation: CASSPRYSYEQYF.

The chain couples TRBV20-1 to TRBJ1-1, with D uncertain. The CDR3 runs 11 residues. Germline V gene sequence: CDR1 DFQATT, CDR2 SNEGSKA (reference sequence). V was pared by 7 bases and J by 8 bases, with 14 bases between. The CDR3: CSDGSGMEAFF. As DNA, the CDR3 is TGCAGTGATGGATCTGGAATGGAAGCTTTCTTT.

The gene calls are TRBV19 and TRBJ2-5; D could derive from TRBD1 or TRBD2 (5 bases each). The CDR3 is made up of 14 amino acids. CDR1 is LNHDA and CDR2 is SQIVND in the germline V gene (reference sequence). The V and J ends lost 5 bases and 2 bases respectively, with 12 bases between them. CDR3 bases: TGTGCCAGTAGTCCTTCGGGACCACAAGAGACCCAGTACTTC. Protein: CASSPSGPQETQYF.

V usage is TRBV6-1 and J usage is TRBJ2-7; D not resolved. V was pared by 2 bases and J by 5 bases, with 7 bases between. Germline V gene lookup returns CDR1 MNHNS and CDR2 SASEGT. The CDR3 length is 12 residues. As DNA, the CDR3 is TGTGCCAGCAGTGAACGCCCCAACGAGCAGTACTTC. Its protein product is CASSERPNEQYF.

In its sample, this clone is medium-sized. The chain is built from TRBV7-8 and TRBJ2-7; 8 bases are shared with TRBD1. The CDR3 runs to 14 residues. The ends lost 7 bases at V and 2 bases at J; junction bases unmatched: 7. Germline V gene sequence: CDR1 SGHVS, CDR2 FQNEAQ. The DNA for the CDR3 is TGTGCCAGCACCCTCGGGACAGGTCCCTACGAGCAGTACTTC. It specifies CASTLGTGPYEQYF.

A few counts support this clone. The chain uses TRBV9 and TRBJ1-4; D possibly corresponds to TRBD1 (6 bases). The germline CDR1 and CDR2 sequences are SGDLS and YYNGEE. V lost 0 bases and J lost 8, with 14 bases in between. The CDR3 is 15 residues long. This CDR3 is CASSVAGQNGEKLFF. The DNA for the CDR3 is TGTGCCAGCAGCGTAGCTGGACAGAACGGGGAAAAACTGTTTTTT.

The chain combines TRBV7-3 with TRBJ2-5; 11 bases align to TRBD2. Trimming removed 2 bases from V and 4 bases from J; junction bases left unmatched: 12. CDR1 and CDR2 (germline): SGHTA, FQGTGA. The CDR3 loop spans 18 amino acids. The CDR3 region is CASSLLVGTSGDGETQYF. In nucleotides, the CDR3 is TGTGCCAGCAGCTTATTGGTCGGGACTAGCGGAGACGGAGAGACCCAGTACTTC. Using reference TRBV7-3 and TRBJ2-5 for the parts outside the CDR3, the full variable domain is GAGVSQTPSNKVTEKGKYVELRCDPISGHTALYWYRQSLGQGPEFLIYFQGTGAADDSGLPNDRFFAVRPEGSVSTLKIQRTERGDSAVYLCASSLLVGTSGDGETQYFGPGTRLLVL.

The J gene is TRBJ2-2, the V gene TRBV10-3; D uncertain. CDR1 is ENHRY, CDR2 SYGVKD, per germline. The CDR3 covers 12 residues. The V end lost 10 bases, the J end lost 0 bases, and 6 bases lay between the germline ends. The CDR3 DNA reads as TGTGCCACCAAAGCGAACACCGGGGAGCTGTTTTTT. Amino acid sequence: CATKANTGELFF.